The T cell receptor (beta chain) under discussion was sequenced for a study of blood T cell repertoires in COVID-19. Study background: Sample material is recorded as cDNA or gDNA derived from T cells, B-cell-depleted T cells, or PBMCs.

Germline V gene data show CDR1 as MNHNS and CDR2 as SASEGT. Trimming removed 2 bases from V and 2 bases from J; junction bases left unmatched: 12. The CDR3 extends over 18 amino acids. Sequencing was performed with immunoSEQ multiplex PCR; in TCRdb, only in-frame clones are kept and a portion is missing. The repertoire includes some 120,000 clones, about 80% of them detected once, and about 17% sits in the top ten. The sample consisted of peripheral blood. The source of this sequence is a woman aged 45-65 years with acute or convalescent COVID-19. The chain uses TRBV6-1 and TRBJ1-3; 7 bases are shared with TRBD1. The chain's CDR3 is CASSESLWTGTAGNTIYF. CDR3 sequence (DNA): TGTGCCAGCAGTGAATCCTTATGGACAGGCACGGCTGGAAACACCATATATTTT.